This is a list of T cell receptor beta chains from one sample in a study of cytomegalovirus exposure and HLA in healthy donors. This table comes from immunoSEQ multiplex PCR, and its TCRdb copy is limited to in-frame clones, with some not included. The sample yields 150,000 to 200,000 clones, about 80% seen once. The material sequenced was PBMCs. The receptors originated from a man aged 40-49 years in good health and CMV-seropositive. Each CDR3 is given with its conserved first and last residue. A D gene is named only where the DNA matches it firmly. The listing skips clone size in some rows; elsewhere it reads once, few, many or a size class.

clone_size: .
j_call: TRBJ1-4
v_call: TRBV11-2
d_call: .
cdr3_nt: TGTGCCAGCAGCTTAGGGGCCGGGGGGGCCTACGAAAAACTGTTTTTT
cdr3_aa: CASSLGAGGAYEKLFF

clone_size: .
j_call: TRBJ1-2
v_call: TRBV4-2
d_call: .
cdr3_nt: TGTGCCAGCAGCCAAGAATTTTGGGGGCGAGGCAACTATGGCTACACCTTC
cdr3_aa: CASSQEFWGRGNYGYTF

clone_size: few
j_call: TRBJ1-1
v_call: TRBV29-1
d_call: TRBD1
cdr3_nt: TGCAGCGTCCCGGGACAGGGTAAGGCTGAAGCTTTCTTT
cdr3_aa: CSVPGQGKAEAFF

clone_size: once
j_call: TRBJ1-3
v_call: TRBV4-1
d_call: TRBD1
cdr3_nt: TGCGCCAGCAGCCAAGGTGGGACAGCACGCTCTGGAAACACCATATATTTT
cdr3_aa: CASSQGGTARSGNTIYF

clone_size: .
j_call: TRBJ1-5
v_call: TRBV30
d_call: TRBD1
cdr3_nt: TGTGCCTGGAGTCCAGGACAGGGGGGATTATATCAGCCCCAGCATTTT
cdr3_aa: CAWSPGQGGLYQPQHF

clone_size: once
j_call: TRBJ2-1
v_call: TRBV27
d_call: TRBD2
cdr3_nt: TGTGCCAGCAGTGGCTTACTAGCGGCCACCTCCTACAATGAGCAGTTCTTC
cdr3_aa: CASSGLLAATSYNEQFF

clone_size: few
j_call: TRBJ2-2
v_call: TRBV6-5
d_call: .
cdr3_nt: TGTGCCAGCAGTTACTCGATCCTACACACCGGGGAGCTGTTTTTT
cdr3_aa: CASSYSILHTGELFF

clone_size: .
j_call: TRBJ2-1
v_call: TRBV5-1
d_call: TRBD1
cdr3_nt: TGCGCCAGCAGCTTCCCCGGACAGGGCTACAATGAGCAGTTCTTC
cdr3_aa: CASSFPGQGYNEQFF

clone_size: .
j_call: TRBJ1-2
v_call: TRBV14
d_call: .
cdr3_nt: TGTGCCAGCAGCCCGGACAGATATGGCTACACCTTC
cdr3_aa: CASSPDRYGYTF

clone_size: .
j_call: TRBJ2-1
v_call: TRBV6-6
d_call: .
cdr3_nt: TGTGCCAGCAGCCCCGGGTCATACAATGAGCAGTTCTTC
cdr3_aa: CASSPGSYNEQFF

clone_size: .
j_call: TRBJ1-5
v_call: TRBV19
d_call: .
cdr3_nt: TGTGCCAGTAACCGCCGACAGGCCCATAGCAATCAGCCCCAGCATTTT
cdr3_aa: CASNRRQAHSNQPQHF

clone_size: .
j_call: TRBJ2-1
v_call: TRBV29-1
d_call: .
cdr3_nt: TGCAGCGTGCGGGACAGGGGAAGCGGGAGGGCGAATGAGCAGTTCTTC
cdr3_aa: CSVRDRGSGRANEQFF

clone_size: .
j_call: TRBJ2-3
v_call: TRBV6-1
d_call: .
cdr3_nt: TGTGCCAGCAGTGAATCAAGGGGAAGATCAGATACGCAGTATTTT
cdr3_aa: CASSESRGRSDTQYF

clone_size: .
j_call: TRBJ1-2
v_call: TRBV10-3
d_call: TRBD1
cdr3_nt: TGTGCCATCAAAGCGGGACAGGGGCTTGTTGGCTACACCTTC
cdr3_aa: CAIKAGQGLVGYTF

clone_size: .
j_call: TRBJ1-1
v_call: TRBV28
d_call: .
cdr3_nt: TGTGCCAGCAGTTTATCCGGGATATTCAGAGGCCCCTTGAACACTGAAGCTTTCTTT
cdr3_aa: CASSLSGIFRGPLNTEAFF

clone_size: .
j_call: TRBJ2-7
v_call: TRBV6-6
d_call: .
cdr3_nt: TGTGCCAGCAGTTTTTTCAAGGAGAAGGCGGCATACGAGCAGTACTTC
cdr3_aa: CASSFFKEKAAYEQYF

clone_size: once
j_call: TRBJ1-6
v_call: TRBV6-5
d_call: .
cdr3_nt: TGTGCCAGCAGTTACGGCAGGAACGACCTCCACTTT
cdr3_aa: CASSYGRNDLHF

clone_size: .
j_call: TRBJ2-5
v_call: TRBV7-6
d_call: .
cdr3_nt: TGTGCCAGCAGCCCCAAAGGGGGGGGCTACCAAGAGACCCAGTACTTC
cdr3_aa: CASSPKGGGYQETQYF

clone_size: .
j_call: TRBJ2-5
v_call: TRBV6-6
d_call: TRBD2
cdr3_nt: TGTGCCAGCAGTCAAGAGCGGGGCCCCGGGGAGACCCAGTACTTC
cdr3_aa: CASSQERGPGETQYF

clone_size: few
j_call: TRBJ1-1
v_call: TRBV2
d_call: .
cdr3_nt: TGTGCCAGCAGTGAAGGATCGGGGGACCACAAGACGAACACTGAAGCTTTCTTT
cdr3_aa: CASSEGSGDHKTNTEAFF

clone_size: once
j_call: TRBJ2-7
v_call: TRBV19
d_call: .
cdr3_nt: TGTGCCAGTAGTATAGACCCCCCGCCAGGACTCTACGAGCAGTACTTC
cdr3_aa: CASSIDPPPGLYEQYF

clone_size: .
j_call: TRBJ2-1
v_call: TRBV28
d_call: TRBD2
cdr3_nt: TGTGCCAGCAGTTCCCTCTCCCGACTAGCGGGTGAGCAGTTCTTC
cdr3_aa: CASSSLSRLAGEQFF

clone_size: .
j_call: TRBJ1-1
v_call: TRBV6-1
d_call: .
cdr3_nt: TGTGCCAGCAGGCGGCAAACGGCCGAAGCTTTCTTT
cdr3_aa: CASRRQTAEAFF

clone_size: .
j_call: TRBJ1-2
v_call: TRBV9
d_call: TRBD1
cdr3_nt: TGTGCCAGCAGCGTAGGAACAGGGGAGTATGGCTACACCTTC
cdr3_aa: CASSVGTGEYGYTF

clone_size: once
j_call: TRBJ2-4
v_call: TRBV14
d_call: .
cdr3_nt: TGTGCCAGCAGCGCCGCGTCTCCGGCGGGAAACATTCAGTACTTC
cdr3_aa: CASSAASPAGNIQYF

clone_size: once
j_call: TRBJ2-7
v_call: TRBV6-6
d_call: TRBD1
cdr3_nt: TGTGCCAGCAGCCCACGGACAGGGAACGAGCAGTACTTC
cdr3_aa: CASSPRTGNEQYF

clone_size: few
j_call: TRBJ1-6
v_call: TRBV19
d_call: .
cdr3_nt: TGTGCCAGCAAGCCCCCCAGGAACTCCTATAATTCACCCCTCCACTTT
cdr3_aa: CASKPPRNSYNSPLHF

clone_size: .
j_call: TRBJ1-5
v_call: TRBV27
d_call: .
cdr3_nt: TGTGCCAGCAGCCTCGCGGGGGCTTCAAGCAATCAGCCCCAGCATTTT
cdr3_aa: CASSLAGASSNQPQHF

clone_size: .
j_call: TRBJ2-7
v_call: TRBV7-2
d_call: TRBD1
cdr3_nt: TGTGCCAGCAGCTTGGGACAGGTGCTCTCCTACGAGCAGTACTTC
cdr3_aa: CASSLGQVLSYEQYF

clone_size: .
j_call: TRBJ2-7
v_call: TRBV29-1
d_call: .
cdr3_nt: TGCAGCGTTGAAGGTTGGGGGGGCAGTAGCTCCTACGAGCAGTACTTC
cdr3_aa: CSVEGWGGSSSYEQYF

clone_size: once
j_call: TRBJ2-1
v_call: TRBV7-7
d_call: TRBD2
cdr3_nt: TGTGCCAGCAGCCCGGGGGGGACTGAGCAGTTCTTC
cdr3_aa: CASSPGGTEQFF